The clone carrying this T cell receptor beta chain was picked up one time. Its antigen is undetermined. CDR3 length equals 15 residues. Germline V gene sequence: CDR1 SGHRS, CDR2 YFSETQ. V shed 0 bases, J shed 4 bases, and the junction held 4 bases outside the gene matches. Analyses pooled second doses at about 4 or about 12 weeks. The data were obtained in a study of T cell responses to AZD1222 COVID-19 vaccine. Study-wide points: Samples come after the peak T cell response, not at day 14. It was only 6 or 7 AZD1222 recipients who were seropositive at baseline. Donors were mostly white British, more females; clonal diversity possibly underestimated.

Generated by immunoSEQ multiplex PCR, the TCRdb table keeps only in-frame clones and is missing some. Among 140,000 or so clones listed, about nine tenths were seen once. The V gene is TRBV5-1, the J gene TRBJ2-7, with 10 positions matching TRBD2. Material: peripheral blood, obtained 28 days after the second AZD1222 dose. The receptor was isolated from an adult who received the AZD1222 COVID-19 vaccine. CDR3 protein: CASSLALAGEYEQYF. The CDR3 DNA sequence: TGCGCCAGCAGCTTGGCCCTAGCGGGAGAATACGAGCAGTACTTC.